The T cell receptor (beta chain) described here comes from a study of blood T cell repertoires in COVID-19. Trimming took 0 bases from V and 6 from J, leaving 12 bases between them. CDR1 is LGHNA, CDR2 YNFKEQ, per germline. This CDR3 contains 15 residues. Profiled with immunoSEQ multiplex PCR; TCRdb holds only in-frame clones, not every one. The sample yields approximately 260,000 clones, about 90% seen once. The V and J genes are TRBV4-2 and TRBJ1-5; D possibly corresponds to TRBD1 (6 bases). The sequenced sample was peripheral blood. This clonotype was sampled from a woman aged 60-70 years with COVID-19, enrolled during active disease. The CDR3 DNA reads as TGTGCCAGCAGCCAAGAGTACACAGGGCGTCAGCCCCAGCATTTT. Encoded protein: CASSQEYTGRQPQHF.